This record concerns one T cell receptor (beta chain) sequence. This clone was detected only a few times. This clone's antigen is unknown. Per-nucleotide qualities are absent, and no much larger clonotype sits a single base away. The cohort consisted of approximately 690 healthy bone marrow donors. Cohort members were all nominally healthy when sampled, although unrecorded immune exposures were likely present. The donor tested CMV seronegative, placing the donor among the 350 or so seronegative members of the cohort. A peripheral blood sample was collected from each donor, and TCR beta sequencing was performed on peripheral blood mononuclear cells. Genomic DNA was extracted from the blood cell samples with the Qiagen DNeasy Blood Extraction Kit. This record comes from a study of cytomegalovirus exposure and HLA in healthy donors (dated by TCRdb to about 2017). About the full investigation: In an earlier analysis of several hundred of the donors, 276 Gb of sequence data and 117 million unique TCR beta sequences from roughly 200 million T cells were reported. Roughly 300 gigabases of sequencing data and around 85 million unique TCR sequences made up an early release that covered approximately 620 HLA-typed donors. The genetic ancestry cluster associated with self-reported Caucasian donors included 81% of the approximately 410 genotyped donors. The study aimed to test whether signatures of past pathogen exposure could be identified by cataloging public T cell receptors. The T cell repertoires of 666 subjects were profiled by immunosequencing and related to cytomegalovirus serostatus. A separate validation cohort of 100 to 150 different subjects was used in addition to the roughly 700-subject first cohort. To predict cytomegalovirus infection status, the study brought together high-throughput TCR immunosequencing, statistical association of individual TCRs with disease status, and machine learning. A later analysis re-analyzed previously published TCR beta repertoires from several hundred donors and added high-resolution HLA genotyping to study TCR occurrence patterns. Rather than drawing on any new phenotypic data, the later analysis identified candidate immune exposures from TCR beta sequences and the way those sequences occurred across donors. An earlier analysis of 587 of the donors applied high-throughput TCR beta sequencing to assess whether each TCR beta V gene segment acted as functional or pseudogenic. Alongside the repertoire data, information on donor age, sex, ethnicity and CMV serostatus was compiled. Genome-wide SNP genotypes for about 65% of the 666 donors were used in a later genetic analysis, which treated that subset as a discovery cohort. Every discovery cohort repertoire had been produced on one sequencing platform. HLA typing included class I and class II loci at four-digit resolution. Typing coverage varied by locus: about 629-640 donors for A, B, C, DRB1 and DQB1; roughly 500 for DQA1; about 570 for DPA1; approximately 470 for DPB1. Several DR-DQ haplotypes were handled as single units for association and clustering, since linkage in the cohort was strong. On average, over 200,000 unique TCR beta nucleotide sequences were sequenced per donor among some 420 genotyped donors of the cohort, with roughly 18% of those sequences being non-productive. Overall results and qualifications from the work: Linkage disequilibrium might explain the correlated functional status among segregating V segments, but an unknown experimental factor could not be excluded. HLA typing was unavailable for some donors at each locus, so association tests used only the typed subset. Assigning TCR associations to individual alleles was difficult when HLA alleles, especially DR and DQ, strongly co-occurred. V-gene and J-gene trimming of TCR beta chains was associated with a missense DCLRE1C variant in a later genetic analysis, and the association was replicated in an independent cohort. Immune exposure information for the cohort was limited to CMV serostatus. A cluster of highly shared sequence variants was judged likely to represent a technical artifact of the sequencing pipeline. Because counts were too low, approximately 18 rarely observed V segments, including chromosome 9 orphons, were excluded from the earlier analysis of 587 of the donors. Most TCR sequences were seen in very few donors, while some public TCRs were found in many individuals. At a false discovery rate of 0.05, a later analysis linked 15,000 to 20,000 TCR beta sequences to specific HLA alleles. Broadly in line with IMGT annotations, most TCR beta V segments showed up in productive rearrangements about 87% or about 30% of the time in an earlier analysis of under 700 of the donors. According to a later genetic analysis, donors in an Asian-associated ancestry cluster had fewer N-insertions in productive TCRs than the approximately 700-donor mean. A total of 164 TCR beta chains were listed by the study as associated with cytomegalovirus. According to a later analysis, TCR association rates differed among HLA loci, with DRB1 alleles showing the most associated TCRs and HLA-C alleles showing the fewest. In both the original and validation cohorts, the classifier was reported to diagnose cytomegalovirus status with high specificity and sensitivity. The presence/absence analyses assumed that sequencing depth was roughly uniform across donors, and that assumption may not be true. A further reported finding was that TCR beta sequences accurately predicted the HLA-A and HLA-B alleles for most subjects in the first cohort. Only TCR beta chains were sequenced in this cohort, and the absence of alpha or paired-chain data limited detectable features. In vitro tests confirmed that a few of the cytomegalovirus-associated TCR beta chains recognize cytomegalovirus antigens. The authors suggested that the approach could potentially be extended to other disease states and immunological phenotypes. According to a later analysis, most CMV-associated TCR beta chains appeared to be HLA-restricted, and the HLA associations seemed to be driven largely by CMV exposure. In a later analysis, HLA-associated TCR beta chains showed more clonal expansion and lower generation probabilities than non-associated chains that were equally common. Because the 87-base-pair reads could not distinguish some IMGT-functional V segments, including TRBV6-2 and TRBV6-3, those segments were excluded. A later analysis reported that several top co-occurrence clusters appeared linked to parvovirus B19, influenza, CMV and Epstein-Barr virus.

Counted from cysteine to phenylalanine, this CDR3 has 15 amino acids. Only CDR3 DNA remains: 45 bases, in frame from the first base. The germline V gene encodes CDR1 MDHEN and CDR2 SYDVKM. The germline ends are 12 bases apart after V is trimmed by 6 bases and J by 3 bases. Library creation used the immunoSEQ multiplex PCR assay. A mixture of 60 forward primers for TCR Vbeta segments and 13 reverse primers for TCR Jbeta segments was used in the multiplex PCR. The CDR3 region of rearranged TCR beta genes was amplified from genomic DNA by a multiplex PCR assay. The Illumina HiSeq System was used to sequence the amplified TCR beta libraries as 87-base-pair reads. The source study handled its data this way. A later analysis tallied about 77 million unique TCR beta chains across the 610 or so repertoires, and approximately 12 million of those chains were shared by two or more donors. Raw reads were error-corrected and collapsed into unique sequences with a nearest-neighbor algorithm that merged closely related sequences to remove PCR and sequencing errors. CDR3 sequences were aligned to IMGT reference sequences to assign V, D and J gene segments. For a sequence to be retained, at least a six-nucleotide match to both a V gene segment and a J gene segment was required. A rearrangement was called productive if the CDR3 had no stop codons and remained in frame with V and J, and every other rearrangement was called non-productive. Following IMGT convention, CDR3 was defined as the stretch from the second conserved V-encoded cysteine to the conserved J-encoded phenylalanine. Sequences without an unambiguous match to a single V gene segment were excluded from the earlier analysis of about 630 of the donors. In an earlier analysis of more than 500 of the donors, a V segment was called functional when productive rearrangements were above 56.7%, and segregating when the standard deviation between donors exceeded 5%. A statistical classification framework was built to diagnose cytomegalovirus status from the catalog of TCR beta chain sequences. In a later analysis, TCR nucleotide sequences were compared against IMGT/GENE-DB human TR gene sequences so that V and J genes could be assigned. The TCRdist pipeline was used in a later analysis to assign CDR3 sequences and most-parsimonious VDJ recombination scenarios. A later analysis defined each TCR beta chain by its CDR3 amino acid sequence plus V-gene family, and excluded reads lacking a unique V-gene family. A later analysis removed roughly 590 highly shared, low-generation-probability nucleotide sequences to deal with suspected cross-contamination and a sequencing artifact. For each public chain, a later analysis derived a clonal expansion index from normalized ranks of inferred template counts within each repertoire. Generation probabilities in a later analysis came from a VDJ recombination model fitted to out-of-frame rearrangements, and those results were checked against IGoR. A later analysis scored TCR-TCR, TCR-HLA and TCR-CMV co-occurrence with hypergeometric tests, applying a repertoire-size bias correction to TCR pairs. False discovery rates were estimated in a later analysis by permuting HLA or CMV assignments 20 times. In a later analysis, co-occurring TCRs were grouped using DBSCAN, and TCRdist sequence similarity was added for clustering within HLA-allele-positive subsets. Co-occurrence clustering excluded repertoires with fewer than 30,000 or more than 120,000 public chains, plus five with anomalous nucleotide sharing. TCRdb retrieved this table from immuneACCESS and kept in-frame rearrangements only. Not all clones are present; in checked studies, unresolved V genes account for under half, and no reason is known for the remainder. The DNA was the basis for D and trimming; V, J and clone size are from that table. The sample table contains some 110,000 clones; only one count was recorded for around 15% of them. The biggest ten clones account for 0.8% to 0.95% of the sample.

Sequenced input: PBMCs. This clonotype was sampled from a female donor in good health and CMV-seronegative. The sequence joins TRBV28 to TRBJ2-6; a tentative D match to TRBD2 spans 6 bases. For the CDR3, the sequence is CASSRWGDGANVLTF. The sequence in DNA is TGTGCCAGCAGCCGGTGGGGGGATGGGGCCAACGTCCTGACTTTC.